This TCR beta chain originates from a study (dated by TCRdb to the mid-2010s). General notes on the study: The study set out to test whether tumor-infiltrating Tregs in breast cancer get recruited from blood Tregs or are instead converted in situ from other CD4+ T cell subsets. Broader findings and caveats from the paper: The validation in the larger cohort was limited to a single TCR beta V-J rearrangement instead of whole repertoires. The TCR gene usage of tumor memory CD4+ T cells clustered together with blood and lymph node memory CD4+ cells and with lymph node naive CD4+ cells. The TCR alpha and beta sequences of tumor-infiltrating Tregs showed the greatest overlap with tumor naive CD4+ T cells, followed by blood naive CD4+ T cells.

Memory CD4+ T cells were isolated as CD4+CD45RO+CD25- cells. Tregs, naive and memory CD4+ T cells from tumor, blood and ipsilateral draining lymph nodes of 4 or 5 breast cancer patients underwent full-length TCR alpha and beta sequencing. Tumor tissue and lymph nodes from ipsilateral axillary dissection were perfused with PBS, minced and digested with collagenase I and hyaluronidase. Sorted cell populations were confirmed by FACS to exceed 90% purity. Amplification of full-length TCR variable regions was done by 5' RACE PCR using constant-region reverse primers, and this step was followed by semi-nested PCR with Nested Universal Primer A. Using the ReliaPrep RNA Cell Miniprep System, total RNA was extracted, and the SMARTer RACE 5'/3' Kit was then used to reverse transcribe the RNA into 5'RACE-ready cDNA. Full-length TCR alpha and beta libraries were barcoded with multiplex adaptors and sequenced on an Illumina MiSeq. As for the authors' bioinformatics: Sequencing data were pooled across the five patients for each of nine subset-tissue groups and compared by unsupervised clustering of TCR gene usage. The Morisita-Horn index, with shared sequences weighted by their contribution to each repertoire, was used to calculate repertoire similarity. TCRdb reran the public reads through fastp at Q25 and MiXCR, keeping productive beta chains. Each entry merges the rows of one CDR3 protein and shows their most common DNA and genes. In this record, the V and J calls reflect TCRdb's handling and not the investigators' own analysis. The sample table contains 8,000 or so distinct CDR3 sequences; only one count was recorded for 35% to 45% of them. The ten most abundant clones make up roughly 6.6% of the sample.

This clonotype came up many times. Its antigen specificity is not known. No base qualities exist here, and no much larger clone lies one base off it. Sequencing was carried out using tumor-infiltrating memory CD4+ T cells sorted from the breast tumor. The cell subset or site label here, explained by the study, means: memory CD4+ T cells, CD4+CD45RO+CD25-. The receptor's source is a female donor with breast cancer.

The CDR3 in this case is CASSPTRGSTDTQYF. The nucleotide sequence reads TGTGCCAGCAGCCCAACTAGAGGTAGCACAGATACGCAGTATTTT. This chain is built from TRBV9 and TRBJ2-3; TRBD2 is a possible D gene, resting on 5 matching bases. Based on the germline V gene, the CDR1 and CDR2 sequences are SGDLS and YYNGEE. A distance of 12 bases separates the germline ends of V and J, which lose 4 bases and 0 bases respectively. Including the terminal cysteine and phenylalanine, the CDR3 comprises 15 residues. Here the CDR3 DNA is all that survives: 45 bases in frame from base 1.